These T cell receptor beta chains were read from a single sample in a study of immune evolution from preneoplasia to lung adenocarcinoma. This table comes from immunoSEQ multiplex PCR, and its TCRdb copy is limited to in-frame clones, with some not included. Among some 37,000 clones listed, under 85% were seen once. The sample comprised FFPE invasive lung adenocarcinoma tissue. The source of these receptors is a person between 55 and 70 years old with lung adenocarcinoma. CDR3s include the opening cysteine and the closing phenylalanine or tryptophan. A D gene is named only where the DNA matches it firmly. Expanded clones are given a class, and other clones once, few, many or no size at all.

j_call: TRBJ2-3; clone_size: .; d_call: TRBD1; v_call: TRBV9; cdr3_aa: CASSVEGQGGADTQYF; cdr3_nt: TGTGCCAGCAGCGTAGAAGGACAGGGGGGCGCAGATACGCAGTATTTT
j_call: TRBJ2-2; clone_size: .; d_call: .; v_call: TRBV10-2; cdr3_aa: CASSDSRAGELFF; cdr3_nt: TGCGCCAGCAGTGATTCGCGGGCCGGGGAGCTGTTTTTT
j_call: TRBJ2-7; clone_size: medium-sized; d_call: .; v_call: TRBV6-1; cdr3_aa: CASRRGGEPGYEQYF; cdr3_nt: TGTGCCAGCAGGAGAGGGGGGGAACCCGGGTACGAGCAGTACTTC
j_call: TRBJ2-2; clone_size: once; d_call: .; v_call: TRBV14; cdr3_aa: CASSQGLNTGELFF; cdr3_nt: TGTGCCAGCAGCCAAGGCCTCAACACCGGGGAGCTGTTTTTT
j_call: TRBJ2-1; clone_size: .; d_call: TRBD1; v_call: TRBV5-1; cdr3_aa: CASSLDAGIFRDRGFDEQFF; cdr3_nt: TGCGCCAGCAGCTTGGACGCGGGAATATTCCGGGACAGGGGCTTCGATGAGCAGTTCTTC
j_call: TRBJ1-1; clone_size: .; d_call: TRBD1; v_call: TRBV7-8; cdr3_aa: CASSPRGGNTEAFF; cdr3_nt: TGTGCCAGCAGCCCCAGGGGGGGGAACACTGAAGCTTTCTTT
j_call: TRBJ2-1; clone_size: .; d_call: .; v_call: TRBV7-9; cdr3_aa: CASSSGALEQFF; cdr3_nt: TGTGCCAGCAGCTCCGGGGCTTTAGAGCAGTTCTTC
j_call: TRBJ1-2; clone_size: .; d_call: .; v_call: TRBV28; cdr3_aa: CASSPSSSLSYGYTF; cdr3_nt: TGTGCCAGCAGTCCCAGCTCTTCCCTCAGCTATGGCTACACCTTC
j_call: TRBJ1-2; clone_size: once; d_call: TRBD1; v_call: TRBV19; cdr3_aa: CATAPRDRGHYGYTF; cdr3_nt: TGTGCCACCGCCCCCCGGGACAGGGGGCACTATGGCTACACCTTC
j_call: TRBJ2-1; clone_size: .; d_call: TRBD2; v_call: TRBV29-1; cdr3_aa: CSVVLSGGPYNEQFF; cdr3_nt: TGCAGCGTTGTGTTGTCGGGAGGGCCCTACAATGAGCAGTTCTTC
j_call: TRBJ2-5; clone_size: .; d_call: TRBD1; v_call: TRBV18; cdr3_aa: CASSPSPDRGTKTQYF; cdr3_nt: TGTGCCAGCTCACCATCGCCCGACAGGGGAACAAAGACCCAGTACTTC
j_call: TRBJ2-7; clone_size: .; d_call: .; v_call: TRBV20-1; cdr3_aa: CSAPSFGEQYF; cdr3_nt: TGCAGTGCTCCTTCCTTTGGGGAGCAGTACTTC